This paragraph covers one T cell receptor beta chain sequence. Its antigen is undetermined. Through a sample-barcoded 5' primer and a J-beta primer mix, a second PCR was run for about 6 to 11 cycles. In TCRdb, the 5' RACE reads were re-called with MiXCR into one record per CDR3 protein. This table holds more than 1.4 million distinct CDR3 sequences, roughly 40% found once. Sample donors were healthy Caucasian individuals that came from Russia, aged roughly 6 to 90. This sample stems from a study of blood T cells in healthy people across ages. Points from the study as a whole: Roughly linear age-related decline in beta diversity appeared, significant by age around 40.

This sequence originates from a woman aged 18-29 years in good health. Sequenced material: blood.

CDR3 nucleotide sequence: TGCAGTGCTAGGGCCAGCCTGAACACTGAAGCTTTCTTT. Its protein product is CSARASLNTEAFF. This chain joins TRBV20-1 and TRBJ1-1; no firm D call. Germline assignment: CDR1 DFQATT and CDR2 SNEGSKA (reference sequence). Trimming took 3 bases from V and 0 from J, leaving 8 bases between them. The CDR3 covers 13 residues.